The 10 T cell receptor beta chains below all came from one sample that was sequenced in a study of tumor and adjacent non-tumor tissue in lung cancer. TCRbeta libraries were built with three rounds of nested PCR, modified from ARM-PCR. TCRdb re-derived calls from the multiplex PCR reads in MiXCR, one entry per CDR3 protein. This sample yields 95,000 to 150,000 distinct CDR3 sequences, of which 66% are seen a single time; about 13% belongs to the top ten. The template was RNA from unsorted bulk tissue. The sequenced material came from lung tumor tissue. The receptor set was obtained from a man aged 25-40 years with non-small cell lung cancer.

Ten or more counts support this clonotype. The genes are TRBV5-5 and TRBJ2-3, with 10 positions matching TRBD2. With V trimmed by 4 bases and J by 4 bases, 6 bases remained unmatched. This CDR3 contains 15 residues. From germline, CDR1 is SGHKS and CDR2 YYEKEE (reference sequence). CDR3 protein: CASSPQAGGSDTQYF. DNA for the CDR3: TGTGCCAGCAGCCCCCAAGCGGGGGGGTCAGATACGCAGTATTTT.

About this clonotype: A much larger clone lies a single base off, so this may be a read error. The chain carries TRBV29-1 and TRBJ2-7; 10 bases agree with TRBD1. V was pared by 1 base and J by 7 bases, with 10 bases of the junction left unmatched. Germline-derived CDR1 and CDR2 are SQVTM and ANQGSEA. This CDR3 spans 15 amino acids. Written as DNA, the CDR3 is TGCAGCGTTGAAGCCCCGCGACAGGGGGCCGAAGAGCAGTACTTC. It codes for CSVEAPRQGAEEQYF.

Turning to this clonotype: At one of its ends the junction is not consistent with the germline gene, which may arise from a read error. The genes are TRBV6-5 and TRBJ2-5; tentatively, D is TRBD1 or TRBD2 (5 bases each). Looked up from germline, CDR1 is MNHEY and CDR2 is SVGAGI. CDR3 length: 14 amino acids. CDR3 amino acids: CASSPDGVQGTLYF. CDR3 nucleotide sequence: TGTGCCAGCAGTCCCGACGGAGTACAAGGGACCCTGTACTTC.

Concerning this clonotype itself: This may be a read error, as it is one base from a much larger clone. J is TRBJ2-7 and V is TRBV5-1; 7 nucleotides align to TRBD2. From germline, CDR1 is SGHRS and CDR2 YFSETQ. CDR3 length equals 14 residues. The CDR3 DNA reads as TGCGCCAGCAAAGAGGACCCACTAGCGCCCGAGCAGCACTTC. Translation: CASKEDPLAPEQHF.

A note on this clonotype: The junction and the germline gene differ at one end; a read error may be behind it. The chain carries TRBV29-1 and TRBJ2-7; D tentatively reads TRBD1 or TRBD2 (5 bases each). CDR3 size: 14 residues. Per germline, CDR1 SQVTM and CDR2 ANQGSEA. CDR3 loop: CNVTTDSQGYEQYF. DNA for the CDR3: TGCAACGTTACCACGGACTCGCAGGGATACGAGCAGTACTTC.

In the case of this clonotype: The junction departs from the called germline gene at one end, perhaps through a read error. This chain uses TRBV4-1 with TRBJ2-7; D is unresolved. The germline V gene encodes CDR1 MGHRA and CDR2 YSYEKL. The CDR3 contains 16 residues. The CDR3 spells CASSQDEHGNTYEQYF. CDR3 in DNA: TGTGCCAGCAGCCAAGATGAACATGGAAACACCTACGAGCAGTACTTC.

This clonotype is a singleton in its sample. Possible read error: a much larger clone is one base away. V is TRBV12-3 or TRBV12-4 and J is TRBJ2-1, with 7 positions matching TRBD2. The CDR3 runs 13 residues. The DNA of the CDR3 is TGTGTCAGCAGACTAGCTGAATACAATGAGCAGTTCTTC. Amino acids: CVSRLAEYNEQFF.

A note on this clonotype: Germline is not matched at one junction end, which may reflect a read error. In DNA form, the CDR3 reads TGCGCTAGCAACCAAGAATCTGCAGGGAGATCTATGGGCACAGGTACGCAGTATTTT. Its translation: CASNQESAGRSMGTGTQYF. This chain uses TRBV4-3 with TRBJ2-3; D is perhaps TRBD1 or TRBD2 (5 bases each). Germline V gene sequence: CDR1 LGHNA, CDR2 YSLEER. The CDR3 contains 19 residues.

This clonotype was seen at least ten times. One junction end disagrees with the germline gene, perhaps due to a read error. CDR3 amino acids: CASSQGGGSSYEQYF. CDR3 bases: TGTGCCAGCAGCCAAGGGGGCGGGAGCTCCTACGAGCAGTACTTC. This chain joins TRBV4-3 and TRBJ2-7; tentatively, D is TRBD1 or TRBD2 (7 bases each). Germline V gene sequence: CDR1 LGHNA, CDR2 YSLEER. The CDR3 contains 15 residues.

Note on this clonotype: At one boundary the junction diverges from the germline segment, which might be a read error. The CDR3: CARSLGGNTEAFF. The CDR3 nucleotides are TGTGCCAGAAGCTTAGGAGGAAACACTGAAGCTTTCTTT. The rearrangement links TRBV7-9 to TRBJ1-1, with D unclear. The CDR3 extends over 13 amino acids. In germline, CDR1 is SEHNR, CDR2 FQNEAQ (reference sequence). Full variable domain (missing parts from reference TRBV7-9 and TRBJ1-1): DTGVSQNPRHKITKRGQNVTFRCDPISEHNRLYWYRQTLGQGPEFLTYFQNEAQLEKSRLLSDRFSAERPKGSFSTLEIQRTEQGDSAMYLCARSLGGNTEAFFGQGTRLTVV.